The rows below give T cell receptor beta chains drawn from one sample of a study of T cell changes during pregnancy in multiple sclerosis. Repertoires were generated with immunoSEQ multiplex PCR, while TCRdb's copy carries only in-frame clones and drops some. Found here are tens of thousands of clones, 91% of them singletons; the top ten hold 3.5%. Sequences were derived from PBMCs, sampled in the first trimester of pregnancy. The source is a female donor in good health, serving as a control in a pregnancy study. Some clones in this sample may be carry-over from other donors' samples. CDR3s include the opening cysteine and the closing phenylalanine or tryptophan. Only part of the rows carry a size: once, few, many, or a class if the clone is expanded.

clone size	V gene	J gene	CDR3 protein
-	TRBV7-2	TRBJ2-1	CASSLASRNEQFF
-	TRBV11-2	TRBJ1-3	CASSLREAGSGNTIYF
once	TRBV5-1	TRBJ2-1	CASSFAASGPSSYNEQFF
-	TRBV6-5	TRBJ1-2	CASSYSKSGGFGYTF
-	TRBV27	TRBJ1-1	CASTSGDKSWLGTEAFF
-	TRBV5-1	TRBJ2-1	CASSLGTSGAEQFF
-	TRBV4-1	TRBJ2-1	CASSQDVGTSWFF
-	TRBV7-9	TRBJ2-3	CASSLGGEADTQYF
-	TRBV28	TRBJ2-3	CASTGRGATDTQYF
-	TRBV29-1	TRBJ1-1	CTIPGVRTEAFF
-	TRBV19	TRBJ1-4	CASSPKRQGPTEKLFF
-	TRBV7-8	TRBJ1-4	CASSLEGVGEKLFF
-	TRBV28	TRBJ1-5	CASKKAVRHQPQHF
-	TRBV7-9	TRBJ1-4	CASSLGTGYEKLFF
-	TRBV6-1	TRBJ1-1	CASSETPDRAEAFF
once	TRBV18	TRBJ2-7	CASSPPGKGGHEQYF
-	TRBV29-1	TRBJ1-1	CSVDSGTGNTEAFF
-	TRBV13	TRBJ2-2	CASSLYSLNTGELFF
-	TRBV5-3	TRBJ2-1	CARSLGCGRAGDSYNEQFF
-	TRBV6-6	TRBJ1-5	CASTVRGSNQPQHF
-	TRBV9	TRBJ2-7	CASSVLGQGYEQYF
-	TRBV28	TRBJ2-2	CASSWSDTRNTGELFF
-	TRBV27	TRBJ2-2	CASSYGGFTGELFF
-	TRBV9	TRBJ2-1	CASSVDSQRVSYNEQFF
-	TRBV6-5	TRBJ2-7	CASSQGLAGYEQYF
-	TRBV5-1	TRBJ2-5	CASSRRQGSQETQYF
-	TRBV7-2	TRBJ1-2	CASSREYGYTF
-	TRBV11-3	TRBJ2-2	CASSLDRGATGELFF
once	TRBV2	TRBJ1-5	CASSRDREGSQPQHF
-	TRBV5-1	TRBJ2-7	CASSAPDNSYEQYF
-	TRBV5-8	TRBJ2-7	CASRGTGNEQYF
-	TRBV5-6	TRBJ2-2	CASSLVSGVNTGELFF
-	TRBV14	TRBJ1-1	CASSQVGGTEAFF
-	TRBV7-9	TRBJ2-5	CASSLEGARETQYF
-	TRBV28	TRBJ1-1	CASSPGSWGAFF
once	TRBV6-1	TRBJ2-1	CASSLAGPYNEQFF
-	TRBV7-2	TRBJ2-2	CASSFRGGDTGELFF
-	TRBV4-3	TRBJ1-4	CASSPSSAQGGEKLFF
-	TRBV4-1	TRBJ2-5	CASSQIPGLAGIKQETQYF
-	TRBV4-1	TRBJ1-3	CASSPGNTIYF
once	TRBV6-5	TRBJ1-5	CASSPTLSNQPQHF
-	TRBV19	TRBJ2-7	CASSIGGTGAYEQYF
-	TRBV28	TRBJ2-7	CASSSGVLSLSYEQYF
-	TRBV4-3	TRBJ2-3	CASSIAGGMGTDTQYF